One and the same sample provided the 5 T cell receptor beta chains below, sequenced in a study of control samples from healthy donors and cancer patients. Measured with immunoSEQ multiplex PCR; TCRdb has only the in-frame clones, and not every one. The sample lists under 85,000 clones; 90% to 95% were seen once. Sequences were obtained from PBMCs. These TCRs come from a woman aged 40 to 50 with lung cancer.

The rearrangement uses TRBV3-1 (or the pseudogene TRBV3-2) and TRBJ1-6; D unclear. Between the trimmed V and J ends, which lost 2 bases and 7 bases, there was a span of 15 bases. The CDR3 extends over 16 amino acids. Germline V gives CDR1 LGHDT, CDR2 YNNKEL (reference sequence). Here the CDR3 reads CASSQRPSTWNSPLHF. The CDR3 nucleotides are TGTGCCAGCAGCCAAAGGCCGTCGACCTGGAATTCACCCCTCCACTTT.

This chain joins TRBV11-2 and TRBJ1-2; weak D call: TRBD1 (5 bases). CDR3 length: 16 residues. CDR1 and CDR2 (germline): SGHAT, FQNNGV. V was trimmed by 5 bases and J by 6 bases, leaving 22 bases between them. This chain's CDR3 is CASSGGESVTRDGYTF. CDR3 coding DNA: TGTGCCAGCAGCGGAGGGGAATCGGTCACACGGGATGGCTACACCTTC.

This clone was seen a few times. The chain joins TRBV30 to TRBJ2-5; 7 positions agree with TRBD1. The CDR3 runs 13 residues. The germline CDR1 and CDR2 sequences are GTSNPN and SVGIG (reference sequence). The junction had 5 bases not matched to a gene; V was cut back by 2 bases and J by 5 bases. CDR3 protein: CAWSLQGVETQYF. CDR3 nucleotides: TGTGCCTGGAGTCTGCAGGGGGTGGAGACCCAGTACTTC.

The rearrangement uses TRBV27 and TRBJ1-2; no firm D call. V gave up 5 bases and J gave up 1 base, with 8 bases separating them. The CDR3 is 13 residues long. The germline V gene encodes CDR1 MNHEY and CDR2 SMNVEV (reference sequence). This CDR3 is CASSEKINYGYTF. The CDR3 region has the DNA TGTGCCAGCAGTGAGAAAATTAACTATGGCTACACCTTC.

This chain links TRBV4-1 with TRBJ1-1; D remains unclear. The V gene lost 2 bases and the J gene lost 7 bases, with 20 bases spanning the gap. Germline loops: CDR1 MGHRA, CDR2 YSYEKL. The CDR3 runs 16 residues. The CDR3 DNA follows: TGCGCCAGCAGCCAACTTCCCCCGCCGGTTGAGGGTGAAGCTTTCTTT. Translating gives CASSQLPPPVEGEAFF.